Each of the 13 T cell receptor beta chains below was sequenced from the same sample in a study of Graves' ophthalmopathy and Graves' hyperthyroidism. Transcripts of RNA were the source for amplifying TCR beta CDR3 regions. After a first-round RT-PCR with HTBI primers, a second-round multiplex PCR was run. MiXCR, applied by TCRdb to the multiplex PCR reads, yields one record per CDR3 protein. The table lists nearly 400,000 distinct CDR3 sequences, around 16% of them singletons. Sequencing used peripheral blood. The origin of the receptors is a woman aged 18-29 years with Graves' ophthalmopathy.

This clonotype was seen repeatedly, ten times or more. The DNA of the CDR3 is TGTGCCAGCAGCTTACTGAGACCCGATAATTCACCCCTCCACTTT. It yields the protein CASSLLRPDNSPLHF. The V call is TRBV7-2, the J call TRBJ1-6, with D hard to call. Looked up from germline, CDR1 is SGHTA and CDR2 is FQGNSA. The CDR3 has 15 residues. V gave up 2 bases and J gave up 5 bases, with 10 bases separating them.

In its sample, this clonotype was seen many times. The V and J genes are TRBV7-2 and TRBJ1-5; no definite D call. CDR3 length equals 15 residues. V shed 2 bases and J shed 4 bases, with 12 bases lying between them. Germline values: CDR1 SGHTA, CDR2 FQGNSA. CDR3 DNA: TGTGCCAGCAGCTTATACGACTCCAGAAATCAGCCCCAGCATTTT. It yields the protein CASSLYDSRNQPQHF.

This clonotype showed up many times. The V call is TRBV24-1, the J call TRBJ1-3; D may be TRBD1 (5 bases). CDR3 length equals 14 residues. Between the trimmed V and J ends, which lost 9 bases and 4 bases, there was a span of 15 bases. Germline assignment: CDR1 KGHDR and CDR2 SFDVKD. CDR3 residues: CATRNPREGNTIYF. The CDR3 bases are TGTGCCACCCGTAACCCCAGGGAGGGAAACACCATATATTTT.

This clonotype has a count of ten or more. DNA of the CDR3: TGTGCCAGCAGCGAAGTCCCGGGACAGGGGTTCGGCTACACCTTC. This encodes CASSEVPGQGFGYTF. The V gene is TRBV7-2, the J gene TRBJ1-2, with 10 bases identical to TRBD1. Trimming took 5 bases from V and 8 from J; bases not matched to a gene: 11. This CDR3 region has 15 residues. Germline loops: CDR1 SGHTA, CDR2 FQGNSA.

The V and J genes are TRBV5-6 and TRBJ2-2; D is tentatively TRBD1 or TRBD2 (5 bases each). CDR3 length: 16 residues. Trimming took 5 bases from V and 3 from J, leaving 17 bases between them. Germline V gene sequence: CDR1 SGHDT, CDR2 YYEEEE. DNA for the CDR3: TGTGCCAGCAGTTTCCCCGGGGCCCTGTACACCGGGGAGCTGTTTTTT. Its protein is CASSFPGALYTGELFF. The whole variable domain, filled in from reference TRBV5-6 and TRBJ2-2, reads DAGVTQSPTHLIKTRGQQVTLRCSPKSGHDTVSWYQQALGQGPQFIFQYYEEEERQRGNFPDRFSGHQFPNYSSELNVNALLLGDSALYLCASSFPGALYTGELFFGEGSRLTVL.

This clonotype appeared many times. The chain has TRBV7-2 and TRBJ1-5; 8 positions match TRBD1. Trimming cost V 5 bases and J 0 bases; bases outside gene matches: 15. This CDR3 region has 19 residues. Germline CDR1 reads SGHTA; CDR2 reads FQGNSA. The CDR3 protein is CASSRSSRTGRNSNQPQHF. CDR3 sequence (DNA): TGTGCCAGCAGCCGCTCGAGTCGGACAGGGAGAAATAGCAATCAGCCCCAGCATTTT.

The chain employs TRBV20-1 and TRBJ2-7, with D possibly matching TRBD2 (5 bases). The CDR3 loop spans 11 amino acids. Germline V lookup: CDR1 DFQATT, CDR2 SNEGSKA (reference sequence). The CDR3 DNA follows: TGCAGCGTAGGAGGCCAGTACGAGCAGTACTTC. Translating it yields CSVGGQYEQYF.

The sample holds many counts of this clonotype. This rearrangement joins TRBV29-1 to TRBJ2-7; 7 bases fit TRBD1. From germline, CDR1 is SQVTM and CDR2 ANQGSEA. The length of the CDR3 is 12 residues. The V and J ends lost 7 bases and 5 bases, in that order; junction bases with no gene match: 8. The CDR3 protein is CSGMTGSNEQYF. The DNA for the CDR3 is TGCAGCGGGATGACAGGGTCTAACGAGCAGTACTTC.

This clonotype came up many times. The chain carries TRBV19 and TRBJ1-5, with a tentative D call TRBD1 (5 bases). Per the germline V gene, CDR1 is LNHDA and CDR2 is SQIVND (reference sequence). There are 16 residues in the CDR3. The V end lost 3 bases, the J end lost 4 bases, and 16 bases lay between the germline ends. The CDR3 loop is CASSIIRTPNNQPQHF. CDR3 bases: TGTGCCAGTAGTATTATCCGGACACCTAATAATCAGCCCCAGCATTTT. The complete variable domain, with remaining parts taken from reference TRBV19 and TRBJ1-5, reads DGGITQSPKYLFRKEGQNVTLSCEQNLNHDAMYWYRQDPGQGLRLIYYSQIVNDFQKGDIAEGYSVSREKKESFPLTVTSAQKNPTAFYLCASSIIRTPNNQPQHFGDGTRLSIL.

This clonotype was seen ten or more times. The chain carries TRBV2 and TRBJ1-5; D is uncertain. Trimming left V 0 bases short and J 9 bases short, with 9 bases between. This CDR3 has 13 residues. Germline V gene lookup returns CDR1 SNHLY and CDR2 FYNNEI. The CDR3 bases are TGTGCCAGCAGTGAAGCGAGGTCGCGGCCCCAGCATTTT. This gives the protein CASSEARSRPQHF.

This chain joins TRBV6-2 or TRBV6-3 and TRBJ2-5; 9 bases map to TRBD2. Germline lookup yields CDR1 MNHEY and CDR2 SVGEGT. CDR3 length equals 17 residues. The trim removed 2 bases at V and 3 bases at J, leaving 10 bases unmatched. CDR3 DNA sequence: TGTGCCAGCAGTTACCAAAAGACTAGCGGACATAAAGAGACCCAGTACTTC. Amino acid sequence: CASSYQKTSGHKETQYF.

This clonotype came up many times. V and J are TRBV6-1 and TRBJ1-2; D possibly corresponds to TRBD1 (5 bases). Trimming pared 2 bases from V and 6 bases from J, leaving 13 bases between. There are 14 residues in the CDR3. The V gene's germline CDR1 is MNHNS and CDR2 SASEGT. The CDR3 nucleotides read TGTGCCAGCAGTGAACGAGGGACTGGGGATGGCTACACCTTC. It specifies CASSERGTGDGYTF.

This clonotype was observed at least ten times. This chain joins TRBV28 and TRBJ2-5; TRBD1 matches at 7 bases. The V gene end was trimmed by 5 bases and the J gene end by 6 bases; junction bases not matched to a gene: 9. The length of the CDR3 is 14 residues. CDR1 is MDHEN and CDR2 is SYDVKM in the germline V gene. CDR3 protein: CASSPGQLGQTQYF. In DNA form, the CDR3 reads TGTGCCAGCAGTCCGGGACAGCTCGGGCAGACCCAGTACTTC.